The 9 T cell receptor beta chains below come from one sample, sequenced in a study of chemoradiotherapy in HPV16-positive cancers. Profiled with immunoSEQ multiplex PCR; TCRdb holds only in-frame clones, not every one. The sample has roughly 6,000 clones; roughly three quarters are singletons. The sequencing here drew on tumor tissue, taken from a patient who underwent chemoradiotherapy. The receptors originated from a human donor with HPV-associated anogenital cancer.

This clone has just a few counts. The chain uses TRBV7-2 and TRBJ1-6; 7 nucleotides align to TRBD1. V shed 3 bases and J 9 bases; nucleotides not matched to a gene: 5. The CDR3 is made up of 14 amino acids. From germline, CDR1 is SGHTA and CDR2 FQGNSA. CDR3 amino acids: CASSLGTEGSPLHF. In DNA form, the CDR3 reads TGTGCCAGCAGCTTGGGGACAGAAGGTTCACCCCTCCACTTT.

V gene TRBV6-1 combines with J gene TRBJ2-1; 8 bases map to TRBD1. The V segment lost 9 bases and the J segment 6 bases; nucleotides outside the gene matches: 13. Germline assignment: CDR1 MNHNS and CDR2 SASEGT. This CDR3 is built from 15 residues. As DNA, the CDR3 is TGTGCCAGTACCCCCACAGGGGGGCACGGCAATGAGCAGTTCTTC. It encodes CASTPTGGHGNEQFF.

The rearrangement links TRBV4-1 to TRBJ2-3, with 9 bases matching TRBD2. CDR3 length: 16 amino acids. Germline V gene data show CDR1 as MGHRA and CDR2 as YSYEKL. V trimming: 0 bases; J trimming: 3 bases; junction bases outside the gene matches: 4. For the CDR3, the DNA is TGCGCCAGCAGCCAAGATTTTAGCGGGGGAACAGATACGCAGTATTTT. This encodes CASSQDFSGGTDTQYF.

The J gene is TRBJ1-1, the V gene TRBV14; the D gene is possibly TRBD1 (5 bases). Trimming left V 4 bases short and J 2 bases short, with 8 bases between. The length of the CDR3 is 13 residues. CDR1 and CDR2 from the germline V gene are SGHDN and FVKESK. CDR3 sequence reads: CASSLQGNTEAFF. The CDR3 DNA is TGTGCCAGCAGCCTTCAGGGTAACACTGAAGCTTTCTTT.

The gene calls are TRBV7-3 and TRBJ2-1; D not certain. V gave up 3 bases and J gave up 6 bases, with 9 bases separating them. The CDR3 has 13 amino acids. Germline V gene lookup returns CDR1 SGHTA and CDR2 FQGTGA. CDR3 in amino acids: CASSFARANEQFF. CDR3 DNA sequence: TGTGCCAGCAGCTTTGCCCGGGCCAATGAGCAGTTCTTC.

The V gene is TRBV9, the J gene TRBJ1-4; 7 nucleotides line up with TRBD1. This CDR3 is built from 15 residues. The ends lost 4 bases at V and 4 bases at J; junction bases unmatched: 7. Germline lookup yields CDR1 SGDLS and CDR2 YYNGEE. CDR3 nucleotides: TGTGCCAGCAGCACCCCCCAGGGGGGTAATGAAAAACTGTTTTTT. It encodes CASSTPQGGNEKLFF.

In its sample, this clone was seen a few times. The V gene is TRBV5-4, the J gene TRBJ2-5; D tentatively reads TRBD1 or TRBD2 (5 bases each). With 4 bases removed from V and 5 bases from J, the gap between germline ends came to 24 bases. CDR1 is SGHNT and CDR2 is YYREEE in the germline V gene (reference sequence). The CDR3 loop spans 17 amino acids. CDR3 amino acids: CASSTRVAGTSEETQYF. The CDR3 DNA sequence: TGTGCCAGCAGCACGAGGGTAGCCGGGACCTCCGAGGAGACCCAGTACTTC.

This clone appeared a few times. J is TRBJ2-2 and V is TRBV6-1; tentatively, D is TRBD1 or TRBD2 (6 bases each). Germline V lookup: CDR1 MNHNS, CDR2 SASEGT. This CDR3 is built from 16 residues. V was cut by 4 bases and J by 6 bases, with 18 bases left in between. This CDR3 reads CASSADMDRGPGELFF. Here the CDR3 DNA reads TGTGCCAGCAGTGCTGATATGGACCGGGGGCCCGGGGAGCTGTTTTTT.

The chain employs TRBV5-8 and TRBJ2-5, with 7 bases aligning to TRBD2. Trimming cost V 4 bases and J 5 bases; bases outside gene matches: 11. CDR3 length: 15 amino acids. Germline V gene sequence: CDR1 SGHTS, CDR2 YDEGEE. CDR3 nucleotides: TGTGCCAGCAGCCGGACTAGTTTCCGGGCGGAGACCCAGTACTTC. Translated, it gives CASSRTSFRAETQYF.